This T cell receptor beta chain was observed in a study of beta chain features in type 1 diabetes (dated by TCRdb to the late 2010s). Regarding the research as a whole: Patients and healthy donors did not differ in mean age, gender distribution, total cell number or subset yield. Whereas all 30 or so donors provided naive and central memory subsets, regulatory and stem cell-like memory subsets were isolated from just 8 patients and about eight healthy donors. A total of under 120,000,000 sorted cells were examined across all samples, and RNA yield correlated strongly with the number of cells per subset. In the study, TCRB repertoires of sorted circulating CD4+ T cell subsets from recently diagnosed type 1 diabetes patients were compared with those of matched healthy donors.

The CDR3 contains 16 residues, cysteine and phenylalanine counted. Of all the DNA, just the CDR3 is kept, 48 bases in frame from base 1. Per the germline V gene, SGHRS is the CDR1 and YFSETQ is the CDR2. The junction carries 13 bases between V and J, which are trimmed by 0 bases and 4 bases respectively. This clone was detected only a few times. Its antigen is unknown. No per-base quality is available; no much larger clone lies one base away. The entire isolated RNA was reverse transcribed using the High Capacity cDNA Reverse Transcription Kit, and thus expressed TCRB transcripts were sequenced. Deep immunoSEQ sequencing was performed on naive, central memory and regulatory T cell samples, with an average of around 3.4 million total reads per sample. Sorted cells were lysed in RLT buffer and RNA was extracted with DNase-treated RNeasy Micro or Mini kits, depending on cell number. To prevent cross-contamination, each cell subset was processed individually, whereas patient and healthy donor samples were processed jointly. The immunoSEQ multiplex PCR was used to amplify TCRB sequences from cDNA, generating 87-bp fragments that spanned the CDR3 region. The amplicons were sequenced using the Illumina HiSeq platform. In the original analysis: Synthetic template baselines were used to correct PCR bias computationally, reads within Hamming distance 2 were collapsed together, and singletons that could not be merged were discarded. Reads were aligned to IMGT to assign V, D and J genes, CDR3 length, and insertions or deletions at six rearrangement sites. Within each subset, clonotype counts were normalized to sorted cell number, and only after that were true diversity and Gini coefficients computed with the tcR R package. The overlap coefficient, calculated on TCRB nucleotide sequences, was used to quantify repertoire sharing. Out-of-frame TCRB sequences from naive cells were analyzed to stand in for the pre-selection repertoire. Held by TCRdb, this immuneACCESS table contains in-frame sequences only and omits some clones. Under half of the omission traces to an unresolved V gene where checked; the cause of the rest is unknown. V and J calls and clone size are copied from that table; D and trimming were computed from the DNA. This sample is represented by about 230,000 clones; roughly 9.6% of them were singletons. Around 0.031% of the sample comes from the top ten.

On the study overall, not on this receptor specifically: In all four CD4+ subsets, TCRB CDR3 length was moderately but significantly shorter in type 1 diabetes patients. At VDJ recombination sites, patients with type 1 diabetes made fewer insertions and deleted more nucleotides, a pattern implying thymic rearrangement abnormalities. Shorter templates might be favored by PCR, yet because patient and control samples were amplified and corrected together, any such skew would affect both groups equally. Only small numbers of individuals were included in the HLA sub-analyses, which left unresolved whether HLA type had any influence on TCRB rearrangement. Because cDNA rather than genomic DNA was sequenced, highly expressing activated cells could have been over-represented, although no difference in activation and CD3 levels was found between groups. Naive, central memory and regulatory TCRB repertoires appeared to be more alike among patients than among healthy donors.

A single peripheral blood draw of approximately 110 mL on average was collected from each donor into heparinised tubes. Using a panel that included CD45RO, CCR7, CD25, CD127, CD95 and CD27, naive, central memory, regulatory and stem cell-like memory CD4+ T cells were sorted on a BD FACSAria II. Every sorted population had a purity above 95%. Right away, PBMCs were isolated by Lymphoprep density gradient centrifugation and were stained directly, with no culture step. To minimize batch effects, samples were stained and sorted in pairs, one healthy donor with one patient per experiment. In this chain, TRBV5-1 is recombined with TRBJ2-2, and perhaps TRBD2 as D gene, on 5 matching bases. The TCR originated in a woman between 18 and 30 years old in good health. Material: naive CD4+ T cells from blood. Interpreted using the paper, the cell subset or site label stands for: true naive CD4+ T cells. In nucleotide form, the sequence is TGCGCCAGCAGCTTGGGGTTCACGGGGAGCACCGGGGAGCTGTTTTTT. Translated, this is CASSLGFTGSTGELFF.